This T cell receptor (beta chain) was retrieved from a study of T cells after yellow fever vaccination. The wider study: It was SMART-Seq v4 Ultra Low Input that prepared the fractions with low cell numbers.

This CDR3 contains 14 residues. Germline loops: CDR1 SGHNT, CDR2 YYREEE (reference sequence). J lost 4 bases, V lost 6 bases, and 8 bases had no gene match. In TCRdb, the 5' RACE reads were re-called with MiXCR into one record per CDR3 protein. The sample has about 140,000 distinct CDR3 sequences, approximately 6.6% seen once. The receptor was isolated from a man aged 25-40 years who received the YFV17D yellow fever vaccine. The source material was CD4+ T cells sorted from PBMCs, sampled 10 days after the yellow fever booster vaccination. The rearrangement links TRBV5-4 to TRBJ2-7; TRBD1 matches at 9 bases. CDR3 bases: TGTGCCAGCACCCGAGGACAGGGGTCGTACGAGCAGTACTTC. It codes for CASTRGQGSYEQYF.